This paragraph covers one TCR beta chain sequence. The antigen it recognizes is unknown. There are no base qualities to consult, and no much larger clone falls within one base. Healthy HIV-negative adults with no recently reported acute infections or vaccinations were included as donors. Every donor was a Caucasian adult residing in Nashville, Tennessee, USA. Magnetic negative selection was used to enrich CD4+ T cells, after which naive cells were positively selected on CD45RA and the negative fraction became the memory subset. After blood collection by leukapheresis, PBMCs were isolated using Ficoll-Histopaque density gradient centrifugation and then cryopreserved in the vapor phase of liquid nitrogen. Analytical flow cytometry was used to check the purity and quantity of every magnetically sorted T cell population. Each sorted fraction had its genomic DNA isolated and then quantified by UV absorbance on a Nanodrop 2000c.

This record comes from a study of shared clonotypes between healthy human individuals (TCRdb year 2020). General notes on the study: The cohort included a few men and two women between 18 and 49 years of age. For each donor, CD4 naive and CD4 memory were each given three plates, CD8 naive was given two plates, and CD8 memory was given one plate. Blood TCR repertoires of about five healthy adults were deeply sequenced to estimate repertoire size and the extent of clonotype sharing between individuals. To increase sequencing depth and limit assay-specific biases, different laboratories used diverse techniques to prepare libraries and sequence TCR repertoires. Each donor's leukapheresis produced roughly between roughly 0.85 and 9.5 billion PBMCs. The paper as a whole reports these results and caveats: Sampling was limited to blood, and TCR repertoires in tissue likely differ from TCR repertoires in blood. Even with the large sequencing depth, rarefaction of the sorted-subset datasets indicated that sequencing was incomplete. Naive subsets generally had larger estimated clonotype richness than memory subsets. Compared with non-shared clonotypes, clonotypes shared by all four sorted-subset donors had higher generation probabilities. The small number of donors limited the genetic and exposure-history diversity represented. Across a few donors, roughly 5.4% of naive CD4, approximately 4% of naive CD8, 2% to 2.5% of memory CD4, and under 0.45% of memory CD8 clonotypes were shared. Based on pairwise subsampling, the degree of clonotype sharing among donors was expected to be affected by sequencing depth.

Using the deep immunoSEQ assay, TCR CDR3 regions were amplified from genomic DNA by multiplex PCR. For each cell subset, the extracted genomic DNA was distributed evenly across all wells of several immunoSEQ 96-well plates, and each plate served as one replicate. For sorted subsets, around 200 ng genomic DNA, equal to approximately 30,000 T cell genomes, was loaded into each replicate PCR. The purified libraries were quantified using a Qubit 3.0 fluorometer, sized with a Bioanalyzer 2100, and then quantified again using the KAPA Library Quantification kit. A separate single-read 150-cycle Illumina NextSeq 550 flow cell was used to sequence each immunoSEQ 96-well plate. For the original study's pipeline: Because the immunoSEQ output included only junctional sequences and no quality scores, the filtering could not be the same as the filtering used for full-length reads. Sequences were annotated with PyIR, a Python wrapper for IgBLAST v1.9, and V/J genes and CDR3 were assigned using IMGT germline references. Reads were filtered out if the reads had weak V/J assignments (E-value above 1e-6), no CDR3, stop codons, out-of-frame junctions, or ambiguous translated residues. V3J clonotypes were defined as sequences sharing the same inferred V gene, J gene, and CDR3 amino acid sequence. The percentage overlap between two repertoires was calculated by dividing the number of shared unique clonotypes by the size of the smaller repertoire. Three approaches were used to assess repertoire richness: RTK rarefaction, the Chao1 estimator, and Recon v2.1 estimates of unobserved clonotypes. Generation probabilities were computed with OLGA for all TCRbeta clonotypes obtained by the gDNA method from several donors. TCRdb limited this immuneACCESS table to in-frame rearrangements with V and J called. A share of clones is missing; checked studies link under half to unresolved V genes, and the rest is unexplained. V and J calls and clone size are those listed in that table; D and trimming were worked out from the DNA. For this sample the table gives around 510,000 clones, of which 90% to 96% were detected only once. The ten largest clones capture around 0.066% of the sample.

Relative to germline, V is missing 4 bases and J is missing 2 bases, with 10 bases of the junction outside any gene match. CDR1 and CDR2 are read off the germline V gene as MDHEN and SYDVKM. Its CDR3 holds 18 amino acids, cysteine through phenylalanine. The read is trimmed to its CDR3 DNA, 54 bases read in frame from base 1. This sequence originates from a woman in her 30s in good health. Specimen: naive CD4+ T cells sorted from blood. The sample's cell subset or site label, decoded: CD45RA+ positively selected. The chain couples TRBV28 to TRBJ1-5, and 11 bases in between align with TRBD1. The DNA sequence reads TGTGCCAGCAGTTCGACGGGACAGGGGGTGGTTGGCAATCAGCCCCAGCATTTT. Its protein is CASSSTGQGVVGNQPQHF.